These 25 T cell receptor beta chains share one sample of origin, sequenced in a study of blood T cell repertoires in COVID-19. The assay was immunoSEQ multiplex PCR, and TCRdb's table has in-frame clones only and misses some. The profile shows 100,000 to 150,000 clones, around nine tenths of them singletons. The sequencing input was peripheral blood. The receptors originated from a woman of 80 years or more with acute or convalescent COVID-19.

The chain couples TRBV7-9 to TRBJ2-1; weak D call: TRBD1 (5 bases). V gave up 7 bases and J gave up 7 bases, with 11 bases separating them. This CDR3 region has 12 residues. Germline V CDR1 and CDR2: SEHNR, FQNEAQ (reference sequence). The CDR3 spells CASKKGQNEQFF. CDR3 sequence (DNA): TGTGCCAGCAAGAAAGGACAAAATGAGCAGTTCTTC.

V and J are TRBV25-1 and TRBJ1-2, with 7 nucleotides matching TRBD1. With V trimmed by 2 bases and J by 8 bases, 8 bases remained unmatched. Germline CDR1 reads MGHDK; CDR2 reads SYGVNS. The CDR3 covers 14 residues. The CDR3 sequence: CASSERTGSRGYTF. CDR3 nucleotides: TGTGCCAGCAGTGAACGGACAGGAAGTCGAGGCTACACCTTC.

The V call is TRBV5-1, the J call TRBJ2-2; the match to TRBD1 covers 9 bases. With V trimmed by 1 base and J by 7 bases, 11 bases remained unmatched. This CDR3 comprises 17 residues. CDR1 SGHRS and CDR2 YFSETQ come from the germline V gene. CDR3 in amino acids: CASSLSGTGMSFGELFF. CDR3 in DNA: TGCGCCAGCAGCTTGTCCGGGACAGGGATGTCATTCGGGGAGCTGTTTTTT.

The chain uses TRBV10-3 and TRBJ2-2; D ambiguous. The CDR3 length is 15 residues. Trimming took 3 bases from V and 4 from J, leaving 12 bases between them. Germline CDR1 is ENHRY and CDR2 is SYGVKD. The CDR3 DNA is TGTGCCATCAGTGATGACCTAGTAGCCACCGGGGAGCTGTTTTTT. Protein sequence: CAISDDLVATGELFF.

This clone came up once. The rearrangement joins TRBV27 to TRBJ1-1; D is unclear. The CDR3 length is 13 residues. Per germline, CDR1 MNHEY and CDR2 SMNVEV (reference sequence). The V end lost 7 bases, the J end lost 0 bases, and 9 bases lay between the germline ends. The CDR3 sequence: CASMRRMNTEAFF. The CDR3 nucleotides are TGTGCCAGCATGAGGAGAATGAACACTGAAGCTTTCTTT.

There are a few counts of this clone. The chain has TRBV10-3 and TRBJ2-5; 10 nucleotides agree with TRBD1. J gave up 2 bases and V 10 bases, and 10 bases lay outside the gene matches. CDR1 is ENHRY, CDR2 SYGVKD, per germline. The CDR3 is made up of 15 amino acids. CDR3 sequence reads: CASQAPGQGQETQYF. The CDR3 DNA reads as TGTGCCAGTCAGGCCCCGGGACAGGGGCAAGAGACCCAGTACTTC.

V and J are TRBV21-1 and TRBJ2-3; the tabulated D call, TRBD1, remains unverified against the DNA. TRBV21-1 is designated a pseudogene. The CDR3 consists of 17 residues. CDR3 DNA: TGTGCCAGCAGCAATGATAGGGACACCGAAGGGACAGATACGCAGTATTTT. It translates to CASSNDRDTEGTDTQYF.

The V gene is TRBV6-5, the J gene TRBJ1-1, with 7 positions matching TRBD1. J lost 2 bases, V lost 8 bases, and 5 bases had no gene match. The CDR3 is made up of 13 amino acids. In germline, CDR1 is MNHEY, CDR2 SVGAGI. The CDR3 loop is CASRGQLNTEAFF. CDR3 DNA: TGTGCCAGCCGGGGACAGCTTAACACTGAAGCTTTCTTT.

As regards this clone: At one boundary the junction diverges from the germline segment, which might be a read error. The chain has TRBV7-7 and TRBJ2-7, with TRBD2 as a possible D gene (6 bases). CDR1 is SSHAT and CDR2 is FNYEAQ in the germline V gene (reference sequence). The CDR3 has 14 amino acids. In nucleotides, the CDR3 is TGTGCTAGCAGCCCCTCTAGCGTCTCCTACGAGCAGTACTTC. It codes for CASSPSSVSYEQYF.

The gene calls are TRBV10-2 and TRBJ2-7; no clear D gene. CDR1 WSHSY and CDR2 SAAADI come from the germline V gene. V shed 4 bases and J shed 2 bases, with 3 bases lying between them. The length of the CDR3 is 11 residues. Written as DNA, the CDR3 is TGCGCCAGCAGTGCCGCCTACGAGCAGTACTTC. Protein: CASSAAYEQYF.

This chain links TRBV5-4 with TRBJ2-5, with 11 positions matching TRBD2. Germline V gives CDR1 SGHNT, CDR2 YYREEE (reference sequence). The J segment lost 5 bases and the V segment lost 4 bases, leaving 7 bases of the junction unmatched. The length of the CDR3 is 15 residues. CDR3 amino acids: CASSHSGGATETQYF. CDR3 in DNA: TGTGCCAGCAGCCATAGCGGGGGGGCCACCGAGACCCAGTACTTC.

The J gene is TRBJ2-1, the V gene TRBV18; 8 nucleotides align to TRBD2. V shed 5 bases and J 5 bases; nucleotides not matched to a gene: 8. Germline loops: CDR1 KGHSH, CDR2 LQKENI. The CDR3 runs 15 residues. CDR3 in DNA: TGTGCCAGCTCATACGGGATTAGCGGGGACAATGAGCAGTTCTTC. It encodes CASSYGISGDNEQFF.

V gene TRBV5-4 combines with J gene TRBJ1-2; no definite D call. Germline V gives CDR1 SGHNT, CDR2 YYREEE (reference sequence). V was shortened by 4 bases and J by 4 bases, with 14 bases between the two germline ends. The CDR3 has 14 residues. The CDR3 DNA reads TGTGCCAGCAGCGGGCAACGTGCGGGCTATGGCTACACCTTC. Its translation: CASSGQRAGYGYTF.

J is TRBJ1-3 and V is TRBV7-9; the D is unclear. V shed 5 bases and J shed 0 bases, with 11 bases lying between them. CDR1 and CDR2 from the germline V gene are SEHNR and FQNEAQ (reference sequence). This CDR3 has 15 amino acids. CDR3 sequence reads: CASSPGRSSGNTIYF. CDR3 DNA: TGTGCCAGCAGCCCGGGAAGGAGCTCTGGAAACACCATATATTTT.

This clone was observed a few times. The chain's CDR3 is CASSLVWQGRETQYF. The CDR3 DNA reads as TGTGCCAGCAGCTTAGTCTGGCAGGGCCGGGAGACCCAGTACTTC. The chain has TRBV11-2 and TRBJ2-5, with a tentative D call TRBD1 (5 bases). This CDR3 spans 15 amino acids. Trimming pared 1 base from V and 5 bases from J, leaving 14 bases between. Germline values: CDR1 SGHAT, CDR2 FQNNGV.

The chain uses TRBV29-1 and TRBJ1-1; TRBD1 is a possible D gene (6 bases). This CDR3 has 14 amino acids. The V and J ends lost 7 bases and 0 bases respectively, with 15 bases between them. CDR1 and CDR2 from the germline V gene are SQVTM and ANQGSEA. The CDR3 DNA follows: TGCAGCGCCCACACCGACAGGCTGAACACTGAAGCTTTCTTT. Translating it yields CSAHTDRLNTEAFF.

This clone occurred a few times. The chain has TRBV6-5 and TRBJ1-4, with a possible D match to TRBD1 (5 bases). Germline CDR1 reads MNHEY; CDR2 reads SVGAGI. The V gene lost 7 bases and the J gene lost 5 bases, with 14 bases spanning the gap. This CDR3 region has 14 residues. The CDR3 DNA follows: TGTGCCAGCACCCGCCCGGGGGGGAATGAAAAACTGTTTTTT. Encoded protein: CASTRPGGNEKLFF.

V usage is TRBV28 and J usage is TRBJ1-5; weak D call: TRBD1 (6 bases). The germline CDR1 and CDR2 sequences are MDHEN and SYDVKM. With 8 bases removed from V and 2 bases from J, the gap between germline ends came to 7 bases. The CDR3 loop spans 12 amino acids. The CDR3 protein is CASRQGNQPQHF. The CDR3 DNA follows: TGTGCCAGCCGACAGGGCAATCAGCCCCAGCATTTT.

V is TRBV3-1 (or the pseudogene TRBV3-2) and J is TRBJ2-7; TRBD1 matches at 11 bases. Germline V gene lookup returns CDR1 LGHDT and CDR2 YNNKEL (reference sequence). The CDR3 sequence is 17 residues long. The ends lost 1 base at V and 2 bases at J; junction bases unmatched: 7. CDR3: CASSQVGQGASPYEQYF. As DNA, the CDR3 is TGTGCCAGCAGCCAAGTCGGACAGGGGGCTTCCCCCTACGAGCAGTACTTC.

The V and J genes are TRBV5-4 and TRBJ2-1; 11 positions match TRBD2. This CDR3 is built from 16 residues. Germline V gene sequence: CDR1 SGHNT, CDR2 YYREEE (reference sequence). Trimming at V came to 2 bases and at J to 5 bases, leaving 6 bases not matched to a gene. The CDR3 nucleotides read TGTGCCAGCAGCTTCCCCGGGACTAGCGGTCACAATGAGCAGTTCTTC. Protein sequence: CASSFPGTSGHNEQFF.

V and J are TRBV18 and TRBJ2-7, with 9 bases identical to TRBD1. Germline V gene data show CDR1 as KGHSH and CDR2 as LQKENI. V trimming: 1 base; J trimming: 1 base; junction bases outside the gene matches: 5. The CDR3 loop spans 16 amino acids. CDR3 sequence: CASSPQGTGFSYEQYF. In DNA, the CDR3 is TGTGCCAGCTCACCACAAGGGACAGGGTTTTCCTACGAGCAGTACTTC.

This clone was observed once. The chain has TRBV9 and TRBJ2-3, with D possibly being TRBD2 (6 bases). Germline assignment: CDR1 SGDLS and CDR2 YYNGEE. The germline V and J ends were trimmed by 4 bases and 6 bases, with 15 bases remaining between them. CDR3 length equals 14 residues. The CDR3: CASSFSGLSDTQYF. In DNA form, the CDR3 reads TGTGCCAGCAGCTTCTCGGGACTTTCCGATACGCAGTATTTT.

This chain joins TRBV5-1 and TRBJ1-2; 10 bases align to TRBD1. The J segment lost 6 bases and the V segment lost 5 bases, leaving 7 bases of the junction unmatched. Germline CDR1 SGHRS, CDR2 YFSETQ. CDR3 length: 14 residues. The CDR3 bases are TGCGCCAGCAGACGTACCGGGACAGGGGATGGCTACACCTTC. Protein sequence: CASRRTGTGDGYTF.

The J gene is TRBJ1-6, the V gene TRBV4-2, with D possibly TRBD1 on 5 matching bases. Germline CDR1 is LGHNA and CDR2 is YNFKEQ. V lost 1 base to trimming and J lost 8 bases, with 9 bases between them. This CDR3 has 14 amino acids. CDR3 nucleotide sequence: TGTGCCAGCAGCCAAGTCGCGGGGGATTCACCCCTCCACTTT. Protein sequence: CASSQVAGDSPLHF.

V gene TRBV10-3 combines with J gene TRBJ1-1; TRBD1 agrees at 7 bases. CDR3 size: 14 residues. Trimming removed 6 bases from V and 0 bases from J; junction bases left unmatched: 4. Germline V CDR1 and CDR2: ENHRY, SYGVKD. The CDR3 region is CAISVTGLNTEAFF. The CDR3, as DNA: TGTGCCATCAGCGTGACAGGGCTGAACACTGAAGCTTTCTTT.